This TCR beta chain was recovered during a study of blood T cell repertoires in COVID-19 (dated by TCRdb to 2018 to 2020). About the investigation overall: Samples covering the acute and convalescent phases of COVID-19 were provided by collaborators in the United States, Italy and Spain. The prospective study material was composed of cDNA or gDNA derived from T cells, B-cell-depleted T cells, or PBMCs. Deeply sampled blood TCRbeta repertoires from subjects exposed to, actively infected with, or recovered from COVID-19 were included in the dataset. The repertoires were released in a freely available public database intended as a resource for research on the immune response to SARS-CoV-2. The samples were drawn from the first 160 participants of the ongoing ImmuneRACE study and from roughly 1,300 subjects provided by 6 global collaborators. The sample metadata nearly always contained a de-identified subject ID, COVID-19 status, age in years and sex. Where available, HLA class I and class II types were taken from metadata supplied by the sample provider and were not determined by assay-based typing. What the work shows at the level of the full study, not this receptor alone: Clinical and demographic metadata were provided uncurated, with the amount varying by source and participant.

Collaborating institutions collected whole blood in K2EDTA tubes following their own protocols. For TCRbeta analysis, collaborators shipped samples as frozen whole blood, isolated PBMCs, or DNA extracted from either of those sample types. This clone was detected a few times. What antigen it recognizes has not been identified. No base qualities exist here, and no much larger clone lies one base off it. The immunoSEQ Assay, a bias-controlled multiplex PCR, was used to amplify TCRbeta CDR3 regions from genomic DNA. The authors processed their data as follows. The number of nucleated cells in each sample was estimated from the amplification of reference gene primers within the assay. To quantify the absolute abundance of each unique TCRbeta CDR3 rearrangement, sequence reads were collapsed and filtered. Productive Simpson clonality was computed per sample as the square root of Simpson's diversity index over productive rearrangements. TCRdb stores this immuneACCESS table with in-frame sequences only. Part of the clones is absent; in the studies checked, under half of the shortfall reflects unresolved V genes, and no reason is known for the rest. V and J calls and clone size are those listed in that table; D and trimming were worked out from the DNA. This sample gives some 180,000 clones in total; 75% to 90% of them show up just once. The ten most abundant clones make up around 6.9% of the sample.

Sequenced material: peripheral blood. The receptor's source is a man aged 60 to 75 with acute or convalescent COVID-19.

This receptor has the CDR3 CASSLELGGVHEQFF. The nucleotide sequence reads TGTGCCAGCAGCTTAGAACTAGGAGGAGTCCATGAGCAGTTCTTC. The rearranged segments are TRBV7-9 and TRBJ2-1, with TRBD2 perhaps the D gene, on 5 matching bases. The germline V gene (reference sequence) gives CDR1 as SEHNR and CDR2 as FQNEAQ. V and J are truncated by 1 base and 8 bases respectively, leaving an intervening sequence of 15 bases. The CDR3 covers 15 residues, taking in both the cysteine and the phenylalanine. CDR3 DNA only is kept here, 45 bases in frame from base 1.